What follows describes a single TCR beta chain. No antigen is known for it. The sample comes from a study of cytomegalovirus exposure and HLA in healthy donors. Looking at the study overall: In a later analysis, it was reported that the roughly 120 validation repertoires had been produced on the same platform as the 670 or so repertoires belonging to the first cohort. Study observations and caveats: Cytomegalovirus-associated TCR beta chains were listed, numbering approximately 150. It was found in a later analysis that first-cohort TCR clusters tended to co-occur in the 130 or so validation repertoires.

The donors were members of the roughly 120-subject validation cohort (separate from the approximately 670-subject first cohort). Germline assignment: CDR1 MGHRA and CDR2 YSYEKL. There are 17 residues in the CDR3. Trimming at V came to 5 bases and at J to 2 bases, leaving 10 bases not matched to a gene. Method: immunoSEQ multiplex PCR; TCRdb's copy keeps in-frame clones and lacks some. The table lists some 210,000 clones, about nine tenths of them singletons. The sample taken for sequencing was PBMCs. This TCR was recovered from a young woman in good health and CMV-seropositive. This chain connects TRBV4-1 to TRBJ1-2, with 11 bases matching TRBD1. In nucleotides, the CDR3 is TGCGCCAGCAGCAACCAGGGCGGACAGGGGGCAAACTATGGCTACACCTTC. It specifies CASSNQGGQGANYGYTF.